A selection of T cell receptor beta chains follows, all from one sample in a study of monozygotic twins with inflammatory bowel disease. Using the 5' RACE reads, TCRdb records one entry per CDR3 protein without DNA. This specimen shows roughly 320,000 distinct CDR3 sequences; the ten leading clones hold about 5%. The material sequenced was blood. Source of these receptors: a human donor with ulcerative colitis or Crohn's disease, or a healthy co-twin of an affected twin (not recorded which). Both conserved end residues are part of each CDR3.

j_gene	v_gene	CDR3aa
TRBJ1-1	TRBV3-1	CASSSGVVGTNTEAFF
TRBJ2-3	TRBV28	CASSPGGQGSPSTDTQYF
TRBJ2-3	TRBV7-2	CASRGTGTGRTDTQYF
TRBJ2-1	TRBV11-2	CASSLFGSGGEQFF
TRBJ1-5	TRBV12-3/TRBV12-4	CASSFRSFSQPQHF
TRBJ2-3	TRBV28	CASSFVPLTDTQYF
TRBJ2-1	TRBV7-3	CASSITFRESNLLYNEQFF
TRBJ2-7	TRBV5-1	CASSRQGAPREEQYF
TRBJ2-3	TRBV29-1	CSVLGDRTSDTDTQYF
TRBJ1-2	TRBV12-3/TRBV12-4	CASSSGPNYSNYGYTF
TRBJ2-1	TRBV18	CASSPAGGRESWDEQFF
TRBJ1-5	TRBV4-1	CASSQEVYSNQPQHF
TRBJ2-1	TRBV5-4	CASSFEGGSYNEQFF
TRBJ2-2	TRBV15	CATSPGDRETGELFF
TRBJ1-4	TRBV7-2	CASSVAGGVEKLFF
TRBJ2-3	TRBV5-4	CASSPQTSTDTQYF
TRBJ2-1	TRBV20-1	CSATVGGRNEQFF
TRBJ2-6	TRBV12-3/TRBV12-4	CASSLAHGANVLTF
TRBJ2-5	TRBV12-3/TRBV12-4	CASSLPRGETQYF
TRBJ1-5	TRBV7-2	CASSETGAYSNQPQHF
TRBJ2-1	TRBV10-3	CAISESAGTGEQFF
TRBJ1-1	TRBV7-2	CASSSLLGGHENEAFF
TRBJ2-1	TRBV6-1	CASTPGGGNNEQFF
TRBJ2-2	TRBV5-5	CASSSLTGATLNGELFF
TRBJ2-3	TRBV18	CASSPPGGRDTQYF
TRBJ1-4	TRBV7-3	CASSLTFGGKLFF
TRBJ2-1	TRBV20-1	CSARDPGSYNEQFF
TRBJ2-1	TRBV20-1	CSARDREIGEQFF
TRBJ2-2	TRBV28	CASSYLTGELFF
TRBJ1-3	TRBV12-3/TRBV12-4	CASTFRGSGNTIYF
TRBJ2-7	TRBV29-1	CSVARDSGYEQYF
TRBJ2-1	TRBV27	CASSFGLAHNEQFF
TRBJ1-2	TRBV7-2	CASSLNRLYTF
TRBJ1-6	TRBV4-3	CASSQIGQGDSPLHF
TRBJ2-3	TRBV7-8	CASSLVSRRTRDTQYF
TRBJ1-2	TRBV19	CASNPGRNYGYTF